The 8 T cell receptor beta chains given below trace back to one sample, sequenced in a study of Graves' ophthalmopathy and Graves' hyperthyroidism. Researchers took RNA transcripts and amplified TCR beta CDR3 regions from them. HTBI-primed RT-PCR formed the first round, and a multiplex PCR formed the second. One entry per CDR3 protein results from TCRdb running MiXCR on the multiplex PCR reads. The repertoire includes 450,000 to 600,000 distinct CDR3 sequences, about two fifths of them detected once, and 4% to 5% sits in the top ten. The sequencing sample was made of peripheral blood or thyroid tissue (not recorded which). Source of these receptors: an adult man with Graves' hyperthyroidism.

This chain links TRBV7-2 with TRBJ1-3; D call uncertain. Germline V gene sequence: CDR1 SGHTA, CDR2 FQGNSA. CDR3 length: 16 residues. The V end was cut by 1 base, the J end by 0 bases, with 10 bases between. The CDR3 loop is CASSLGLRNSGNTIYF. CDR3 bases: TGTGCCAGCAGCTTAGGCCTCAGGAACTCTGGAAACACCATATATTTT.

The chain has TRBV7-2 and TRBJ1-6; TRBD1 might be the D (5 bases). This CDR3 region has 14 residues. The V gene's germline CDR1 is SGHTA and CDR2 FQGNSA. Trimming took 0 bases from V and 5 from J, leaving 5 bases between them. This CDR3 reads CASSLARDNSPLHF. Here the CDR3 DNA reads TGTGCCAGCAGCTTAGCCAGGGATAATTCACCCCTCCACTTT.

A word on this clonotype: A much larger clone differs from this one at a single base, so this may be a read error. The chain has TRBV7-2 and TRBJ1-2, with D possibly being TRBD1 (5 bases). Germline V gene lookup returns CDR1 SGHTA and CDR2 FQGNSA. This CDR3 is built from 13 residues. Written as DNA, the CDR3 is TGTGCCAGCAGCATGGGACTACCTTATGACTACACCTTC. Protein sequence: CASSMGLPYDYTF.

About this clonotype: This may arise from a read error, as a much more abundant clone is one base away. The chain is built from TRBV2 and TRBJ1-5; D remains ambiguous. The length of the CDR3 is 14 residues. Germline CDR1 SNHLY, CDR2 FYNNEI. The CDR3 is CASSWTDSNQPRHF. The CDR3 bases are TGTGCCAGCAGTTGGACGGATAGCAATCAGCCCCGGCATTTT.

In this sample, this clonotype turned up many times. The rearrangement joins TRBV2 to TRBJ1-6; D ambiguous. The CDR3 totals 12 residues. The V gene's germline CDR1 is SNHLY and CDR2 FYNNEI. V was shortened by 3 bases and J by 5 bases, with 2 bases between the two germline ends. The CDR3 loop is CASSEDNSPLHF. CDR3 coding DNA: TGTGCCAGCAGTGAGGATAATTCACCCCTCCACTTT.

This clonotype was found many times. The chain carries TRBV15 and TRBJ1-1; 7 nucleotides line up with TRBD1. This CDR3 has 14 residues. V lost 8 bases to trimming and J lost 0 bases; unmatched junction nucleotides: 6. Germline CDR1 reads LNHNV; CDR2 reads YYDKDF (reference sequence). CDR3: CATARDSMNTEAFF. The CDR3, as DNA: TGTGCCACCGCCAGGGACAGTATGAACACTGAAGCTTTCTTT.

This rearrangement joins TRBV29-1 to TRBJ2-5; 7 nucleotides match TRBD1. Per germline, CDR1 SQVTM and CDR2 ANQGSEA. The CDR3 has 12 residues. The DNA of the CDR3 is TGCAGTTCAGACAGGGATGGGGAGACCCAGTACTTC. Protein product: CSSDRDGETQYF. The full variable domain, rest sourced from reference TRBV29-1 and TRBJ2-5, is SAVISQKPSRDICQRGTSLTIQCQVDSQVTMMFWYRQQPGQSLTLIATANQGSEATYESGFVIDKFPISRPNLTFSTLTVSNMSPEDSSIYLCSSDRDGETQYFGPGTRLLVL.

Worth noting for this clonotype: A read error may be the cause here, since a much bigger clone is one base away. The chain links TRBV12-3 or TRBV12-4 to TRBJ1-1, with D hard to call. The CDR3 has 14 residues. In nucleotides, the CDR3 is TGTGCCGGCAGTTACTCGATAGAGAACACTGAAGCTTTCTTT. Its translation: CAGSYSIENTEAFF.